This T cell receptor beta chain appears in the sequencing data of a study of T cell responses to AZD1222 COVID-19 vaccine. Overall study findings and caveats: Just 5 to 7 AZD1222 recipients were seropositive at baseline. Sampled repertoires all dated from after the peak T cell response. Donors in the cohort were predominantly white British and more often female, and clonal diversity was possibly underestimated.

The germline V and J ends were trimmed by 2 bases and 0 bases, with 12 bases remaining between them. CDR1 and CDR2 (germline): GTSNPN, SVGIG (reference sequence). This CDR3 has 15 amino acids. Comment on this clone: Its antigen is undetermined.

Produced via immunoSEQ multiplex PCR; TCRdb's table is partial and in-frame only. Of 50,000 to 70,000 clones in the sample, 75% to 90% were seen once. Sequenced material: peripheral blood, taken on day 0 of MenACWY control vaccination. The clonotype was recovered from an adult in good health. The chain is built from TRBV30 and TRBJ2-3; D ambiguous. Here the CDR3 reads CAWSRGGLSTDTQYF. The CDR3 nucleotides read TGTGCCTGGAGTCGCGGCGGTTTAAGCACAGATACGCAGTATTTT.